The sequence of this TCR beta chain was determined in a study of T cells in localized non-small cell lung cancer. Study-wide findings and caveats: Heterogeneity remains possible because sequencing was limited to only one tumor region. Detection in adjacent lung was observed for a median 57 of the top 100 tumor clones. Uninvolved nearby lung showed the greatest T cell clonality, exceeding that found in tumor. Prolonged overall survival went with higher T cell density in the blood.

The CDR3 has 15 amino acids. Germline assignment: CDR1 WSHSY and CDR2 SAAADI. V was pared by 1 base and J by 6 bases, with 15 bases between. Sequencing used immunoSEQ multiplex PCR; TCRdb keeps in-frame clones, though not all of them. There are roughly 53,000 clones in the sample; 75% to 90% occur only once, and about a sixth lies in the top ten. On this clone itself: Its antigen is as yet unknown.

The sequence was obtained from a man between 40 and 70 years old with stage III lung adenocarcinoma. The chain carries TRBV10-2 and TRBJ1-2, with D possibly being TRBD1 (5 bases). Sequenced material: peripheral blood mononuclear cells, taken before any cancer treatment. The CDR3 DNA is TGCGCCAGCAGTGAGTTCGGGACCCCAGTACATGGCTACACCTTC. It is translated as CASSEFGTPVHGYTF.